This TCR beta chain was captured in a study of human T cells and chemical hapten exposure. The CDR3 totals 14 residues. Germline V gives CDR1 SEHNR, CDR2 FQNEAQ (reference sequence). Trimming took off 1 base at V and 0 bases at J, with 7 bases between the two ends. TCRdb re-analysed the RACE reads in MiXCR, keeping a single row per CDR3 protein. The repertoire holds some 93,000 distinct CDR3 sequences, with roughly 8.5% as singletons. Study outcomes and limitations: High-frequency TCRs, those above 1 in 1000, stayed the same after DPC sensitization.

As concerns this clonotype: Its antigen is as yet unknown.

Time point indicated: healthy volunteer bleed at 2 weeks. Before extraction, the whole blood was not fractionated, and total RNA was taken from it. Sequenced material: whole blood. The source is a female donor in good health. Some clones in this sample may be carry-over from other donors' samples. This chain connects TRBV7-9 to TRBJ2-7, with D hard to call. The CDR3 region is CASSLGRFSYEQYF. The CDR3 nucleotides are TGTGCCAGCAGCTTAGGGCGGTTCTCCTACGAGCAGTACTTC.